A single sample is the source of the 8 T cell receptor beta chains below, sequenced in a study of blood T cell repertoires in COVID-19. The method was immunoSEQ multiplex PCR; TCRdb's version includes in-frame clones alone and lacks a portion of them. The profile shows fewer than 400,000 clones, roughly 89% of them singletons. The sample was peripheral blood. These receptors were taken from a woman in her twenties or thirties with COVID-19, enrolled during active disease.

The rearrangement links TRBV30 to TRBJ2-3; possible D gene TRBD2, 6 bases. Trimming took off 5 bases at V and 0 bases at J, with 12 bases between the two ends. From germline, CDR1 is GTSNPN and CDR2 SVGIG (reference sequence). The CDR3 has 14 amino acids. The CDR3 DNA reads as TGTGCCTGGTGGCTAGGAGGGAGCACAGATACGCAGTATTTT. This gives the protein CAWWLGGSTDTQYF.

V and J are TRBV12-5 and TRBJ2-7; D is perhaps TRBD1 (6 bases). The CDR3 is made up of 15 amino acids. Per the germline V gene, CDR1 is LGHNT and CDR2 is FRNRAP. V was trimmed by 6 bases and J by 2 bases, leaving 17 bases between them. CDR3 sequence (DNA): TGTGCTAGTGGGTCCTCCGGGACACCACCCTACGAGCAGTACTTC. Translated, it gives CASGSSGTPPYEQYF.

This clone was found once. The chain joins TRBV5-1 to TRBJ2-1; D may be TRBD1 (6 bases). The CDR3 has 16 residues. V was shortened by 6 bases and J by 0 bases, with 16 bases between the two germline ends. The germline CDR1 and CDR2 sequences are SGHRS and YFSETQ. The CDR3 reads CASKGGGAGSYNEQFF. The CDR3 DNA reads as TGCGCCAGCAAAGGTGGGGGCGCCGGCTCCTACAATGAGCAGTTCTTC.

This clone was counted between two and nine times. The chain combines TRBV2 with TRBJ2-7; the D gene is possibly TRBD2 (5 bases). Trimming stripped 4 bases from V and 0 bases from J, with 10 bases between. This CDR3 is 14 amino acids long. Looked up from germline, CDR1 is SNHLY and CDR2 is FYNNEI. CDR3 region: CASSVRRYSYEQYV. Here the CDR3 DNA reads TGTGCCAGCAGTGTCCGGAGGTACTCCTACGAGCAGTACGTC.

The CDR3 sequence: CATSRDTKTGNGYTF. The CDR3, as DNA: TGTGCCACCAGCAGAGATACCAAGACAGGGAATGGCTACACCTTC. The rearrangement links TRBV15 to TRBJ1-2, with 7 bases aligning to TRBD1. In germline, CDR1 is LNHNV, CDR2 YYDKDF (reference sequence). The CDR3 extends over 15 amino acids. V dropped 0 bases and J dropped 6; count of bases not matched to a gene: 7.

This sequence joins TRBV11-3 and TRBJ1-2, with D possibly being TRBD1 (6 bases). There are 12 residues in the CDR3. Germline V gene lookup returns CDR1 SGHNT and CDR2 YENEEA. V dropped 5 bases and J dropped 6 bases, with 10 bases sitting between them. Written as DNA, the CDR3 is TGTGCCAGCAGCCAGGGGAGCGATGGCTACACCTTC. Protein: CASSQGSDGYTF.

This chain links TRBV28 with TRBJ1-2; D remains unclear. This CDR3 has 14 amino acids. The germline V gene has CDR1 MDHEN and CDR2 SYDVKM. The V and J ends lost 4 bases and 5 bases respectively, with 14 bases between them. The chain's CDR3 is CASSSPREPYGYTF. Written as DNA, the CDR3 is TGTGCCAGCAGTTCCCCGCGGGAGCCGTATGGCTACACCTTC.

This chain links TRBV7-9 with TRBJ1-1; D unresolved. The CDR3 contains 13 residues. Trimming removed 11 bases from V and 2 bases from J, with 15 bases in between. Germline assignment: CDR1 SEHNR and CDR2 FQNEAQ (reference sequence). The CDR3 loop reads CAAPGVGNTEAFF. The CDR3 bases are TGTGCCGCCCCCGGGGTCGGAAACACTGAAGCTTTCTTT.